The entry below describes one T cell receptor (beta chain). This clone was detected a few times. What this receptor recognizes is not known. Within one base of it there is no much larger clone, and no base qualities were kept. The sample belongs to a study of beta chain features in type 1 diabetes listed by TCRdb under 2018. Looking at the study overall: Patients and healthy donors did not differ in mean age, gender distribution, total cell number or subset yield. Regulatory and stem cell-like memory subsets were obtained from only 8 patients and roughly eight healthy donors, while naive and central memory subsets were obtained from all 30 or so donors. A total of some 110 million sorted cells were examined across all samples, and a strong correlation was observed between cell number per subset and RNA yield. The study compared TCRB repertoires of sorted circulating CD4+ T cell subsets between recently diagnosed type 1 diabetes patients and matched healthy donors.

The entire amount of isolated RNA was reverse transcribed using the High Capacity cDNA Reverse Transcription Kit, so the sequenced TCRB transcripts were expressed ones. Naive, central memory and regulatory T cell samples underwent deep immunoSEQ sequencing, averaging about 3.57 million total reads per sample. Sorted cells were lysed in RLT buffer and RNA was extracted with DNase-treated RNeasy Micro or Mini kits, depending on cell number. To prevent cross-contamination, every cell subset was processed on its own, while patient and healthy donor samples were processed together. TCRB sequences were amplified from cDNA with the immunoSEQ multiplex PCR, producing 87-bp fragments spanning the CDR3 region. Sequencing of the amplicons was performed on the Illumina HiSeq platform. The authors' pipeline ran thus. PCR bias was corrected computationally using synthetic template baselines, and reads within Hamming distance 2 were collapsed, with unmergeable singletons discarded. By aligning reads against IMGT, V, D and J genes, CDR3 length, and insertions or deletions at six rearrangement sites were assigned. Clonotype counts were normalized to sorted cell number within each subset before computing true diversity and Gini coefficients with the tcR R package. The overlap coefficient, calculated on TCRB nucleotide sequences, was used to measure repertoire sharing. TCRdb retrieved this table from immuneACCESS and kept in-frame rearrangements only. Not all clones are present; in checked studies, unresolved V genes account for under half, and no reason is known for the remainder. D and trimming were read from the DNA, whereas the V and J calls and clone size are those reported in that table. This sample gives 150,000 to 200,000 clones in total; 6.5% to 8.5% of them show up just once. The ten largest clonotypes hold 0.5% of the sample.

Each donor gave one peripheral blood draw, averaging roughly 120 mL, which was collected into heparinised tubes. A BD FACSAria II was used to sort naive, central memory, regulatory and stem cell-like memory CD4+ T cells with a panel that included CD45RO, CCR7, CD25, CD127, CD95 and CD27. Purity was above 95% for every sorted population. Right away, PBMCs were isolated by Lymphoprep density gradient centrifugation and were stained directly, with no culture step. Samples were stained and sorted in pairs, with one healthy donor and one patient per experiment, so that batch effects were minimized. Here V drops 3 bases and J drops 2 bases, and the junction holds 8 bases not matched to any gene. The CDR3 runs 16 amino acids, cysteine and phenylalanine included. Just the 48-base CDR3 DNA is kept, in frame starting at base 1. Reading the germline V gene gives CDR1 MNHNS and CDR2 SASEGT. Study-wide conclusions, independent of this receptor: HLA sub-analyses involved small numbers of individuals, so any influence of HLA type on TCRB rearrangement remained unresolved. At VDJ recombination sites, patients with type 1 diabetes made fewer insertions and deleted more nucleotides, a pattern implying thymic rearrangement abnormalities. The naive, central memory and regulatory TCRB repertoires appeared to resemble one another more closely among patients than among healthy donors. PCR might favor shorter templates, but patient and control samples were amplified and corrected together, so any skew would affect both groups equally. Sequencing cDNA rather than genomic DNA could over-represent highly expressing activated cells, although activation and CD3 levels did not differ between groups. In all four CD4+ subsets, TCRB CDR3 length was moderately but significantly shorter in type 1 diabetes patients.

Sequenced: central memory CD4+ T cells from blood. Recombination joined TRBV6-1 with TRBJ2-3; TRBD1 matches 7 bases in the middle. The receptor's source is a man aged 18 to 35 with type 1 diabetes. This receptor carries the CDR3 CASSDPTGTITDTQYF. The nucleotide sequence is TGTGCCAGCAGTGACCCGACAGGGACCATCACAGATACGCAGTATTTT.